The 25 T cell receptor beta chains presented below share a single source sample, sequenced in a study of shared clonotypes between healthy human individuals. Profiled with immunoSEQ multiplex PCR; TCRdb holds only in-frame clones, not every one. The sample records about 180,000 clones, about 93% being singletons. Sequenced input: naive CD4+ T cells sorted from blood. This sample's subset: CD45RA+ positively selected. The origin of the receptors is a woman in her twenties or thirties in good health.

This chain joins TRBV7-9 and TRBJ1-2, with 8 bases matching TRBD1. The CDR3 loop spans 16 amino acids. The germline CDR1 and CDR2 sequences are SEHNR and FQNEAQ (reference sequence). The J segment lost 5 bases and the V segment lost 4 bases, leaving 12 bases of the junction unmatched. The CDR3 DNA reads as TGTGCCAGCAGCTCGGACAGGGCATCACTATATTATGGCTACACCTTC. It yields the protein CASSSDRASLYYGYTF.

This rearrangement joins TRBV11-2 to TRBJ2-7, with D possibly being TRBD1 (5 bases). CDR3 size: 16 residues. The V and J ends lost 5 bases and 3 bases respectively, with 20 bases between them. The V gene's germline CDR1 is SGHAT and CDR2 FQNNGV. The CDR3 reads CASSTGSLAGIYEQYF. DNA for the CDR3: TGTGCCAGCAGCACCGGCTCTCTCGCAGGGATCTACGAGCAGTACTTC.

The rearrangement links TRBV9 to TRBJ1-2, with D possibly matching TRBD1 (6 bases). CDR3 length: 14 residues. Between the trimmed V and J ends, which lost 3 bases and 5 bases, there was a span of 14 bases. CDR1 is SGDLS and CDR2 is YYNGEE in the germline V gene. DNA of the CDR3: TGTGCCAGCAGCGCCCATGAAGGGGGTTATGGCTACACCTTC. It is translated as CASSAHEGGYGYTF.

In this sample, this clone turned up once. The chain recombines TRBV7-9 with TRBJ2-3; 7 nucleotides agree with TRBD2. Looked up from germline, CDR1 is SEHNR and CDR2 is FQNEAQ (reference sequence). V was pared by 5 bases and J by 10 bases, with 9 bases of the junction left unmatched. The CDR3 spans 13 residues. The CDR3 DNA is TGTGCCAGCAGCCTCACTAGCGTTGAAGCGCAGTATTTT. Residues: CASSLTSVEAQYF.

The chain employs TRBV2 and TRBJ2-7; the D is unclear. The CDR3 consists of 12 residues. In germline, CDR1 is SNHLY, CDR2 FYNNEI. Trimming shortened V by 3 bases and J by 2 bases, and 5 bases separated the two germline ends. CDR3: CASSDLTYEQYF. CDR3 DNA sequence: TGTGCCAGCAGTGATTTAACCTACGAGCAGTACTTC.

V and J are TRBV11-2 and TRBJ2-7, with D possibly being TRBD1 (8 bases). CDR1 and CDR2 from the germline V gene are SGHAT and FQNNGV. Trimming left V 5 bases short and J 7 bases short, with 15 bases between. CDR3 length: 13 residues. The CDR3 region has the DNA TGTGCCAGCAGCCCGGACAGGGAGGGGGAGCAGTACTTC. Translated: CASSPDREGEQYF.

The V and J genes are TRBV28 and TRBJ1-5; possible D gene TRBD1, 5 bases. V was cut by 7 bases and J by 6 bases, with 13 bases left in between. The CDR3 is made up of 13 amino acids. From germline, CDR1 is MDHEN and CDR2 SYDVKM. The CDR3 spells CASKGRVLQPQHF. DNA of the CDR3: TGTGCCAGCAAGGGCAGGGTCCTTCAGCCCCAGCATTTT. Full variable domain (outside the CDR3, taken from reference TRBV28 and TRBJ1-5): DVKVTQSSRYLVKRTGEKVFLECVQDMDHENMFWYRQDPGLGLRLIYFSYDVKMKEKGDIPEGYSVSREKKERFSLILESASTNQTSMYLCASKGRVLQPQHFGDGTRLSIL.

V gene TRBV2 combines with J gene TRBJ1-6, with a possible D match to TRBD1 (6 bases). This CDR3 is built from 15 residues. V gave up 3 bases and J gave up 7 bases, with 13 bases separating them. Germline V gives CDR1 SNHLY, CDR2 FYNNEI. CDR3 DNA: TGTGCCAGCAGTGATCTTGGGGGCCAAAATTCACCCCTCCACTTT. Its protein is CASSDLGGQNSPLHF.

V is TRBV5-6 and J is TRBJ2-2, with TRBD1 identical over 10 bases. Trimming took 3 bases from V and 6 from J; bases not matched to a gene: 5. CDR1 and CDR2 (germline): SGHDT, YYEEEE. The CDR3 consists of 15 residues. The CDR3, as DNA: TGTGCCAGCAGCTCCTCCGGGACAGGGGCCGGGGAGCTGTTTTTT. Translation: CASSSSGTGAGELFF.

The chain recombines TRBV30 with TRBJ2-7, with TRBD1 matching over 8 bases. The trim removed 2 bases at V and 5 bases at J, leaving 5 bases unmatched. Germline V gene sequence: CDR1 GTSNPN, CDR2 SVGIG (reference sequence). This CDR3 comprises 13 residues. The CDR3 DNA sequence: TGTGCCTGGAGTTGGACAGGGCTAGACGAGCAGTACTTC. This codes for CAWSWTGLDEQYF.

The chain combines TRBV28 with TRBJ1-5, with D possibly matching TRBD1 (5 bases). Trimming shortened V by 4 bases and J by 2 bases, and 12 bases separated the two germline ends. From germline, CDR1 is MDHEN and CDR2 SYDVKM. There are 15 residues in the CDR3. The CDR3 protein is CASSWTRGGNQPQHF. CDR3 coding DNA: TGTGCCAGCAGTTGGACTCGGGGGGGCAATCAGCCCCAGCATTTT.

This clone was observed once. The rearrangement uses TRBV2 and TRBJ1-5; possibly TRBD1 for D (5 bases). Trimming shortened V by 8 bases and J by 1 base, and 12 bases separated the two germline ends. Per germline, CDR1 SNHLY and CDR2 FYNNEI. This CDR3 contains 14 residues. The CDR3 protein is CASQGATSNQPQHF. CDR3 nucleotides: TGTGCCAGCCAGGGAGCTACAAGCAATCAGCCCCAGCATTTT.

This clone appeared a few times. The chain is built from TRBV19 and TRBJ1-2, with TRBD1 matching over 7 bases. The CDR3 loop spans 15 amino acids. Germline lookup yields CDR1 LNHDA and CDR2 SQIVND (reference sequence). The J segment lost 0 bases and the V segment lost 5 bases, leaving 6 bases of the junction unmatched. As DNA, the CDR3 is TGTGCCAGTAGTCAAAGACAGGGCGCTAACTATGGCTACACCTTC. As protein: CASSQRQGANYGYTF.

CDR3: CASSDFGPVADEQFF. CDR3 in DNA: TGTGCCAGCAGTGATTTCGGTCCCGTCGCCGATGAGCAGTTCTTC. V gene TRBV25-1 combines with J gene TRBJ2-1; D is unresolved. Germline V gene lookup returns CDR1 MGHDK and CDR2 SYGVNS. This CDR3 spans 15 amino acids. V lost 3 bases, J lost 8 bases, and 17 bases lay in between.

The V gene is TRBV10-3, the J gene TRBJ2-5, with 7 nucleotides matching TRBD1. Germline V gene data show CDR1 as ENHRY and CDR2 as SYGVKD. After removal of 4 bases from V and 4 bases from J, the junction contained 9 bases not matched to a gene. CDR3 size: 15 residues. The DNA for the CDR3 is TGTGCCATCAGTGCCGCGGACAGGAGAGCAGAGACCCAGTACTTC. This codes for CAISAADRRAETQYF.

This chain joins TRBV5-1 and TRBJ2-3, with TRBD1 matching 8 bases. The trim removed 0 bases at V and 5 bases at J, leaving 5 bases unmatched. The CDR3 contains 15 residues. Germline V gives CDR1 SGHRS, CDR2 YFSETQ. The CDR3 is CASSLVGQVEDTQYF. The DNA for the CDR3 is TGCGCCAGCAGCTTGGTGGGACAGGTGGAAGATACGCAGTATTTT.

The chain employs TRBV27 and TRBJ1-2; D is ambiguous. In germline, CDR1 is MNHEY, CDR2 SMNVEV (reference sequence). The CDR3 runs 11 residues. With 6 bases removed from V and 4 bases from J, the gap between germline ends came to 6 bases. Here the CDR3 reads CASRGGYGYTF. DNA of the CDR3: TGTGCCAGCAGAGGTGGCTATGGCTACACCTTC.

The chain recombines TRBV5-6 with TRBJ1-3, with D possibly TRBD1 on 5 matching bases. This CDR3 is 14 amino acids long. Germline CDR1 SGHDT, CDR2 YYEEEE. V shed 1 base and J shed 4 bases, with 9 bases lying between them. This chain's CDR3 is CASSLHRLGNTIYF. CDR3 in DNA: TGTGCCAGCAGCTTGCACAGGCTGGGAAACACCATATATTTT. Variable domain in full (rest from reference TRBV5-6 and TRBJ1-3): DAGVTQSPTHLIKTRGQQVTLRCSPKSGHDTVSWYQQALGQGPQFIFQYYEEEERQRGNFPDRFSGHQFPNYSSELNVNALLLGDSALYLCASSLHRLGNTIYFGEGSWLTVV.

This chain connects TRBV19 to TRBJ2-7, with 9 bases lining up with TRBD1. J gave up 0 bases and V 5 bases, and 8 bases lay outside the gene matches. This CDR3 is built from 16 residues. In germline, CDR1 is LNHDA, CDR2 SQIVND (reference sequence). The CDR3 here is CASSSPGQGNSYEQYF. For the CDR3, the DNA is TGTGCCAGTAGTTCTCCGGGACAGGGAAACTCCTACGAGCAGTACTTC.

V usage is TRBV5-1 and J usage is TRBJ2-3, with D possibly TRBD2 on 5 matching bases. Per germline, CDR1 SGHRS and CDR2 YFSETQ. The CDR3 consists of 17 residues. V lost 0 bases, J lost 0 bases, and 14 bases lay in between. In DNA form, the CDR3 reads TGCGCCAGCAGCTTGGGCATTCAGCGGCAAAGCACAGATACGCAGTATTTT. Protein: CASSLGIQRQSTDTQYF.

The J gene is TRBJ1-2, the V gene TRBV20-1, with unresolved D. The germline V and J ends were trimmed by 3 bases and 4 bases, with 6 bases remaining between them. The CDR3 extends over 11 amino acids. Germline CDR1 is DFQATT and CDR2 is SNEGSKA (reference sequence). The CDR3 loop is CSASEAYGYTF. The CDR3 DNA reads TGCAGTGCTAGTGAGGCCTATGGCTACACCTTC.

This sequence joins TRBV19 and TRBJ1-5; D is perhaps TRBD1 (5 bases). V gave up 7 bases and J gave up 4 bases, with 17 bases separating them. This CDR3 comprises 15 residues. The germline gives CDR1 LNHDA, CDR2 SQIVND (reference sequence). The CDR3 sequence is CASKWGDRINQPQHF. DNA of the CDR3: TGTGCCAGTAAATGGGGCGATAGGATTAATCAGCCCCAGCATTTT.

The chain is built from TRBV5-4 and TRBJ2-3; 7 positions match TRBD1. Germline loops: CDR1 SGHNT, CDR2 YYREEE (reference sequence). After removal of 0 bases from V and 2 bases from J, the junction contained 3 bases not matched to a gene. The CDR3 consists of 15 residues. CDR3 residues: CASSLGQGATDTQYF. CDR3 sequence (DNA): TGTGCCAGCAGCTTGGGACAGGGAGCCACAGATACGCAGTATTTT.

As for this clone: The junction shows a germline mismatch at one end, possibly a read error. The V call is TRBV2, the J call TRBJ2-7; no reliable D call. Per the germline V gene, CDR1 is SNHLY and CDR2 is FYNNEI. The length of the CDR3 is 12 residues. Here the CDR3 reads CASSEQVYEQCF. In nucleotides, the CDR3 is TGTGCCAGCAGTGAACAGGTCTACGAGCAGTGCTTC.

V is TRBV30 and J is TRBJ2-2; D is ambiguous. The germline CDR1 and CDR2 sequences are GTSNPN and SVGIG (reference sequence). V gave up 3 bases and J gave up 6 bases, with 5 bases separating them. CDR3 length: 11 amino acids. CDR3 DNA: TGTGCCTGGAGCCCATCCGGGGAGCTGTTTTTT. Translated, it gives CAWSPSGELFF.